The 23 T cell receptor beta chains below all came from one sample that was sequenced in a study of shared clonotypes between healthy human individuals. Naive CD8 cells lacked CD45RO and underwent positive selection for CCR7, leaving out terminally differentiated effector memory CD45RA+ cells. Profiling relied on immunoSEQ multiplex PCR, and the TCRdb table lists in-frame clones only, not all of them. Counted here are some 2.1 million clones, around 95% occurring once; the ten biggest clones make up approximately 1.7%. The sequenced sample was naive CD8+ T cells from PBMCs. The receptor set was obtained from a man aged 18 to 30 in good health. Some clones in this sample may be carry-over from other donors' samples.

The chain links TRBV7-9 to TRBJ1-5; D is unclear. The germline V gene encodes CDR1 SEHNR and CDR2 FQNEAQ (reference sequence). CDR3 size: 15 residues. V was trimmed by 4 bases and J by 6 bases, leaving 16 bases between them. CDR3 sequence: CASSSERELSQPQHF. In nucleotides, the CDR3 is TGTGCCAGCAGCTCAGAACGGGAACTGAGTCAGCCCCAGCATTTT.

The chain has TRBV28 and TRBJ2-5; 9 bases agree with TRBD1. CDR1 and CDR2 (germline): MDHEN, SYDVKM. The CDR3 length is 16 residues. V shed 5 bases and J 5 bases; nucleotides not matched to a gene: 12. CDR3 nucleotides: TGTGCCAGCAGTCCTCAAACAGGGGGCGCGATGGAGACCCAGTACTTC. This gives the protein CASSPQTGGAMETQYF.

The chain links TRBV6-1 to TRBJ2-1; D not certain. Trimming cost V 0 bases and J 6 bases, with 9 bases left between them. Germline CDR1 and CDR2: MNHNS and SASEGT. The CDR3 consists of 14 residues. CDR3 nucleotides: TGTGCCAGCAGTGAAGCTGGCACCCTCAATGAGCAGTTCTTC. It specifies CASSEAGTLNEQFF.

The chain employs TRBV29-1 and TRBJ2-7; D is possibly TRBD1 (6 bases). Trimming took off 5 bases at V and 5 bases at J, with 10 bases between the two ends. The CDR3 has 11 residues. Germline loops: CDR1 SQVTM, CDR2 ANQGSEA. This CDR3 is CSVLRTDEQYF. Written as DNA, the CDR3 is TGCAGCGTTCTCCGGACAGACGAGCAGTACTTC.

The chain couples TRBV9 to TRBJ1-4; TRBD1 agrees at 9 bases. Germline V gene data show CDR1 as SGDLS and CDR2 as YYNGEE. The V gene end was trimmed by 0 bases and the J gene end by 6 bases; junction bases not matched to a gene: 6. The CDR3 runs 16 residues. CDR3 in amino acids: CASSVEGDRVDEKLFF. The CDR3 coding sequence is TGTGCCAGCAGCGTAGAGGGGGACAGGGTTGATGAAAAACTGTTTTTT.

The chain links TRBV5-1 to TRBJ1-5; unclear D gene. The germline V gene encodes CDR1 SGHRS and CDR2 YFSETQ. Trimming took off 1 base at V and 2 bases at J, with 7 bases between the two ends. The CDR3 spans 14 residues. This CDR3 is CASSLSWGNQPQHF. For the CDR3, the DNA is TGCGCCAGCAGCTTGTCCTGGGGCAATCAGCCCCAGCATTTT.

V gene TRBV14 combines with J gene TRBJ2-1, with 13 bases identical to TRBD2. V lost 4 bases and J lost 7; bases outside the gene matches: 4. The CDR3 loop spans 15 amino acids. CDR1 and CDR2 (germline): SGHDN, FVKESK. DNA of the CDR3: TGTGCCAGCAGCCTACGACTAGCGGGGGGTAATGAGCAGTTCTTC. It translates to CASSLRLAGGNEQFF.

The J gene is TRBJ1-3, the V gene TRBV5-4; weak D call: TRBD1 (6 bases). The CDR3 sequence is 15 residues long. Germline V CDR1 and CDR2: SGHNT, YYREEE (reference sequence). V lost 4 bases, J lost 0 bases, and 11 bases lay in between. The CDR3 DNA follows: TGTGCCAGCAGCACGGACAGAATCTCTGGAAACACCATATATTTT. Encoded protein: CASSTDRISGNTIYF.

The V and J genes are TRBV27 and TRBJ1-1; D gene ambiguous. This CDR3 region has 14 residues. Germline CDR1 is MNHEY and CDR2 is SMNVEV (reference sequence). V lost 6 bases and J lost 0, with 11 bases in between. The chain's CDR3 is CASSLSLMNTEAFF. The CDR3 DNA reads as TGTGCCAGCAGCCTAAGCCTCATGAACACTGAAGCTTTCTTT.

This chain links TRBV5-5 with TRBJ2-7, with D possibly TRBD2 on 5 matching bases. CDR1 and CDR2 from the germline V gene are SGHKS and YYEKEE (reference sequence). The CDR3 totals 15 residues. The V gene lost 4 bases and the J gene lost 2 bases, with 16 bases spanning the gap. The CDR3 loop is CASSLLKGVTYEQYF. The CDR3 DNA reads TGTGCCAGCAGCCTTCTCAAGGGAGTGACCTACGAGCAGTACTTC.

CDR3 bases: TGTGCCACCAGCAGGAGGGGGCCGGAGGGTGATGGCTACACCTTC. Translating gives CATSRRGPEGDGYTF. This chain connects TRBV15 to TRBJ1-2; 7 nucleotides match TRBD1. The CDR3 runs to 15 residues. Germline CDR1 and CDR2: LNHNV and YYDKDF (reference sequence). Trimming took 3 bases from V and 6 from J; bases not matched to a gene: 10.

This clone showed up just once. This sequence joins TRBV9 and TRBJ1-6; 8 nucleotides line up with TRBD1. CDR3 length: 14 amino acids. Looked up from germline, CDR1 is SGDLS and CDR2 is YYNGEE. The trim removed 5 bases at V and 9 bases at J, leaving 7 bases unmatched. The CDR3 bases are TGTGCCAGCAGTTACGGACAGGGTGGTTCACCCCTCCACTTT. This encodes CASSYGQGGSPLHF.

J is TRBJ2-1 and V is TRBV2; D gene unclear. In germline, CDR1 is SNHLY, CDR2 FYNNEI. The CDR3 has 14 residues. V was cut by 8 bases and J by 2 bases, with 13 bases left in between. The CDR3 spells CASVVGPTYNEQFF. Written as DNA, the CDR3 is TGTGCCAGCGTGGTAGGGCCCACCTACAATGAGCAGTTCTTC.

The chain is built from TRBV7-9 and TRBJ1-2; D is undetermined. Trimming shortened V by 5 bases and J by 8 bases, and 21 bases separated the two germline ends. The CDR3 has 15 amino acids. Germline CDR1 is SEHNR and CDR2 is FQNEAQ (reference sequence). CDR3 region: CASSPIGWRTGGYTF. Here the CDR3 DNA reads TGTGCCAGCAGCCCCATCGGGTGGCGGACGGGGGGCTACACCTTC. The full variable domain, with the rest looked up from reference TRBV7-9 and TRBJ1-2, is DTGVSQNPRHKITKRGQNVTFRCDPISEHNRLYWYRQTLGQGPEFLTYFQNEAQLEKSRLLSDRFSAERPKGSFSTLEIQRTEQGDSAMYLCASSPIGWRTGGYTFGSGTRLTVV.

The chain couples TRBV5-6 to TRBJ1-6, with D maybe TRBD1 (5 bases). Germline V gene sequence: CDR1 SGHDT, CDR2 YYEEEE. V shed 6 bases and J shed 9 bases, with 19 bases lying between them. This CDR3 contains 15 residues. The CDR3 loop is CASTRAGGIASPLHF. DNA of the CDR3: TGTGCCAGCACTCGAGCCGGGGGTATAGCTTCACCCCTCCACTTT.

The V call is TRBV28, the J call TRBJ2-2, with D perhaps matching TRBD1 or TRBD2 (5 bases each). CDR1 and CDR2 (germline): MDHEN, SYDVKM. V lost 8 bases to trimming and J lost 3 bases, with 16 bases between them. The CDR3 is 15 amino acids. The CDR3 reads CASGWGSGYTGELFF. DNA of the CDR3: TGTGCCAGCGGCTGGGGCAGCGGATACACCGGGGAGCTGTTTTTT. The full variable domain, rest sourced from reference TRBV28 and TRBJ2-2, is DVKVTQSSRYLVKRTGEKVFLECVQDMDHENMFWYRQDPGLGLRLIYFSYDVKMKEKGDIPEGYSVSREKKERFSLILESASTNQTSMYLCASGWGSGYTGELFFGEGSRLTVL.

The V and J genes are TRBV6-5 and TRBJ2-2; no firm D call. Trimming removed 3 bases from V and 4 bases from J, with 6 bases in between. The CDR3 spans 13 residues. Germline V gene data show CDR1 as MNHEY and CDR2 as SVGAGI. CDR3 region: CASSYQATGELFF. The CDR3 DNA reads TGTGCCAGCAGTTATCAGGCCACCGGGGAGCTGTTTTTT.

The chain is built from TRBV6-5 and TRBJ2-7, with a possible D match to TRBD1 (8 bases). The ends were cut back, 7 bases at V and 5 bases at J, with 18 bases in the middle. CDR1 MNHEY and CDR2 SVGAGI come from the germline V gene. This CDR3 spans 14 amino acids. CDR3 sequence (DNA): TGTGCCAGCAAAAGCGGGACAGGACGCAACGAGCAGTACTTC. Its translation: CASKSGTGRNEQYF.

V and J are TRBV25-1 and TRBJ1-2; D unresolved. Trimming left V 4 bases short and J 4 bases short, with 16 bases between. Per the germline V gene, CDR1 is MGHDK and CDR2 is SYGVNS. This CDR3 spans 15 amino acids. CDR3 region: CASSGILGLGYGYTF. Here the CDR3 DNA reads TGTGCCAGCAGTGGAATCCTTGGGTTAGGCTATGGCTACACCTTC.

The rearrangement links TRBV28 to TRBJ2-1; no reliable D call. The germline CDR1 and CDR2 sequences are MDHEN and SYDVKM. This CDR3 comprises 14 residues. V lost 4 bases and J 6 bases, leaving 13 bases between the germline ends. For the CDR3, the DNA is TGTGCCAGCAGTTCTTTGCATCACGGCAATGAGCAGTTCTTC. Protein product: CASSSLHHGNEQFF.

This sequence joins TRBV28 and TRBJ1-4, with D unclear. V lost 7 bases and J 6 bases, leaving 15 bases between the germline ends. This CDR3 is built from 14 residues. Germline V lookup: CDR1 MDHEN, CDR2 SYDVKM. Written as DNA, the CDR3 is TGTGCCAGCACTGTCAAAAGGGTTCATGAAAAACTGTTTTTT. Encoded protein: CASTVKRVHEKLFF.

This sequence joins TRBV5-1 and TRBJ1-2, with 7 bases fitting TRBD1. The J segment lost 10 bases and the V segment lost 3 bases, leaving 12 bases of the junction unmatched. This CDR3 contains 14 residues. From germline, CDR1 is SGHRS and CDR2 YFSETQ. The CDR3 DNA follows: TGCGCCAGCAGCTGGGGGACAGACCATCCCTTCTACACCTTC. The encoded protein is CASSWGTDHPFYTF.

Written as DNA, the CDR3 is TGCGCCAGCAGCTTGGACGCAGTTCACTCCTACGAGCAGTACTTC. It translates to CASSLDAVHSYEQYF. The rearrangement links TRBV5-1 to TRBJ2-7; D is unclear. Germline loops: CDR1 SGHRS, CDR2 YFSETQ. V was clipped by 0 bases and J by 0 bases, with 10 bases between them. This CDR3 is 15 amino acids long.